The 6 T cell receptor beta chains below all came from one sample that was sequenced in a study of blood T cell repertoires in COVID-19. Clones were read by immunoSEQ multiplex PCR, and TCRdb kept only the in-frame ones, dropping some. The sample shows 75,000 to 95,000 clones, 70% to 90% of them seen only once. Specimen: peripheral blood. The receptor source for this set is a man in his 60s with acute or convalescent COVID-19.

The chain links TRBV6-5 to TRBJ1-1, with TRBD1 identical over 9 bases. The CDR3 extends over 13 amino acids. V was pared by 6 bases and J by 8 bases, with 7 bases of the junction left unmatched. Germline CDR1 and CDR2: MNHEY and SVGAGI. CDR3 bases: TGTGCCAGCAGCCTCGGACAGGGGTCGGAAGCTTTCTTT. Its translation is CASSLGQGSEAFF.

The chain combines TRBV6-5 with TRBJ1-5; D may be TRBD1 (5 bases). Germline assignment: CDR1 MNHEY and CDR2 SVGAGI. Trimming left V 1 base short and J 5 bases short, with 15 bases between. This CDR3 comprises 16 residues. The CDR3: CASSYWGGKGDQPQHF. DNA of the CDR3: TGTGCCAGCAGTTACTGGGGGGGAAAGGGAGATCAGCCCCAGCATTTT.

V usage is TRBV25-1 and J usage is TRBJ1-1; D possibly corresponds to TRBD1 (5 bases). Trimming pared 2 bases from V and 0 bases from J, leaving 7 bases between. There are 14 residues in the CDR3. Germline V gives CDR1 MGHDK, CDR2 SYGVNS. The CDR3 nucleotides read TGTGCCAGCAGTGAAACAGGCATGAACACTGAAGCTTTCTTT. Translating gives CASSETGMNTEAFF.

The J gene is TRBJ2-3, the V gene TRBV5-1; a possible D gene is TRBD2 (6 bases). This CDR3 region has 14 residues. Trimming removed 7 bases from V and 8 bases from J, with 20 bases in between. The germline gives CDR1 SGHRS, CDR2 YFSETQ. The CDR3 reads CASRQDPGVATQYF. The DNA for the CDR3 is TGCGCCAGCCGACAAGATCCGGGGGTGGCTACGCAGTATTTT.

The chain couples TRBV11-2 to TRBJ2-7; TRBD1 agrees at 8 bases. J was trimmed by 4 bases and V by 4 bases; bases with no gene match: 9. The V gene's germline CDR1 is SGHAT and CDR2 FQNNGV. The CDR3 covers 15 residues. CDR3 in amino acids: CASSSTGTGQYEQYF. The CDR3 DNA reads TGTGCCAGCAGCTCAACCGGGACAGGACAGTACGAGCAGTACTTC.

This clone is a singleton in its sample. V and J are TRBV29-1 and TRBJ1-2; a possible D gene is TRBD1 (6 bases). V lost 3 bases and J 4 bases, leaving 12 bases between the germline ends. This CDR3 has 13 amino acids. Germline loops: CDR1 SQVTM, CDR2 ANQGSEA. This CDR3 reads CSVEGGDIYGYTF. CDR3 sequence (DNA): TGCAGCGTTGAGGGAGGGGACATCTATGGCTACACCTTC.